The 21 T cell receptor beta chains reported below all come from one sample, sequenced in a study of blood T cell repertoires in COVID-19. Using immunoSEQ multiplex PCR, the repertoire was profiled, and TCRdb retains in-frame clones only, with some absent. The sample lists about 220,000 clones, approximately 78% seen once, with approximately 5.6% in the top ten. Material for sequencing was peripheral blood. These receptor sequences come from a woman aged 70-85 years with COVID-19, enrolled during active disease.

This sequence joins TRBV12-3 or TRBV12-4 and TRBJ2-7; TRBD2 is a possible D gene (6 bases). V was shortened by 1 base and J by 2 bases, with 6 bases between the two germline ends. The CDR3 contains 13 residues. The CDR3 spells CASSLERAYEQYF. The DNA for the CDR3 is TGTGCCAGCAGTTTAGAGCGGGCCTACGAGCAGTACTTC.

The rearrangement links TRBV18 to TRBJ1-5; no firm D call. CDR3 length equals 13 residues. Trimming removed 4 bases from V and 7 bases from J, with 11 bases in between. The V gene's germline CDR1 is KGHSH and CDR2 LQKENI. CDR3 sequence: CASSQGPGQPQHF. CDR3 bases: TGTGCCAGCTCACAGGGCCCGGGACAGCCCCAGCATTTT.

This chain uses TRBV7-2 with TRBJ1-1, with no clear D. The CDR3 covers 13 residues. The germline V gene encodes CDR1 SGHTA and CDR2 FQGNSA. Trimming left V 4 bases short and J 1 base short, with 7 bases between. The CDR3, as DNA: TGTGCCAGCAGCTCCAGAACGAACACTGAAGCTTTCTTT. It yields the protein CASSSRTNTEAFF. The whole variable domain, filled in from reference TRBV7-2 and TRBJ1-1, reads GAGVSQSPSNKVTEKGKDVELRCDPISGHTALYWYRQSLGQGLEFLIYFQGNSAPDKSGLPSDRFSAERTGGSVSTLTIQRTQQEDSAVYLCASSSRTNTEAFFGQGTRLTVV.

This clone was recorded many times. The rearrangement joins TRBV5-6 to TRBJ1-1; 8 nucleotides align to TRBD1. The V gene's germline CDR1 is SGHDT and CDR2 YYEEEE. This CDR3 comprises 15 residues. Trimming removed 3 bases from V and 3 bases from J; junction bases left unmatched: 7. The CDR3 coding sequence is TGTGCCAGCAGCTACTTAGGACAGGGACACACTGAAGCTTTCTTT. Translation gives CASSYLGQGHTEAFF.

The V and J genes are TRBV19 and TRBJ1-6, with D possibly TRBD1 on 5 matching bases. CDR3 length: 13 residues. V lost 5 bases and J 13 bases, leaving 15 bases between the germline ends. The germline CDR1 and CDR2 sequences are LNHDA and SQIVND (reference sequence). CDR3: CASSSGLPGPLHF. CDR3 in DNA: TGTGCCAGTAGTTCGGGCCTCCCAGGGCCCCTCCACTTT.

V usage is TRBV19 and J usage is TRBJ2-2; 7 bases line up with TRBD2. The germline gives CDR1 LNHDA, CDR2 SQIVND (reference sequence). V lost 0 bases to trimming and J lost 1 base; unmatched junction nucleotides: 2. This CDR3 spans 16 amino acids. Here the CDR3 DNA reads TGTGCCAGTAGTATAGATTCTAGCGGGAACACCGGGGAGCTGTTTTTT. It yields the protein CASSIDSSGNTGELFF.

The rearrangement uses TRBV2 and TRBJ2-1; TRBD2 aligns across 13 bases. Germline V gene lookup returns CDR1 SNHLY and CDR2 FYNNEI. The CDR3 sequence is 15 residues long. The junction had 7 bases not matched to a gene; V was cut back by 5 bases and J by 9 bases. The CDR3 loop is CASSPGLAGDSEQFF. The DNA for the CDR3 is TGTGCCAGCAGTCCCGGACTAGCGGGAGACAGTGAGCAGTTCTTC.

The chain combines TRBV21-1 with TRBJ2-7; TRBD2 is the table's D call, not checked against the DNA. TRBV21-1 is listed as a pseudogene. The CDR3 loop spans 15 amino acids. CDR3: CASSKDTSRSYEQYF. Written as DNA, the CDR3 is TGTGCCAGCAGCAAAGACACTAGTAGGTCCTACGAGCAGTACTTC.

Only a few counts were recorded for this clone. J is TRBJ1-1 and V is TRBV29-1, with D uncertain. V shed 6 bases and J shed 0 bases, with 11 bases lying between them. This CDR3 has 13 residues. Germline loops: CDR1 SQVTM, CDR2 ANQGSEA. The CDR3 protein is CSVRGLMNTEAFF. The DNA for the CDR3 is TGCAGCGTACGTGGACTTATGAACACTGAAGCTTTCTTT.

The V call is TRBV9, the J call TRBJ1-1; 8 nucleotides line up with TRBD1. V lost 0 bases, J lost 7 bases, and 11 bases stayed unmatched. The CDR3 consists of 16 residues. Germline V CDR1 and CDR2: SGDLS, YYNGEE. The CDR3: CASSVVPLDRAGEAFF. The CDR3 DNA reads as TGTGCCAGCAGCGTAGTTCCTTTGGACAGGGCTGGTGAAGCTTTCTTT.

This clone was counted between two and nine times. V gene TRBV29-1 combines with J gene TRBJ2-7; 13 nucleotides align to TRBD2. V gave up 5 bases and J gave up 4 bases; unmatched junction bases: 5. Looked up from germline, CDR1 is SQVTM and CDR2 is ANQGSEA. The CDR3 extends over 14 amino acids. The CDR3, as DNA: TGCAGCGTTCTTGGACTAGCGGGAGTGTACGAGCAGTACTTC. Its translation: CSVLGLAGVYEQYF.

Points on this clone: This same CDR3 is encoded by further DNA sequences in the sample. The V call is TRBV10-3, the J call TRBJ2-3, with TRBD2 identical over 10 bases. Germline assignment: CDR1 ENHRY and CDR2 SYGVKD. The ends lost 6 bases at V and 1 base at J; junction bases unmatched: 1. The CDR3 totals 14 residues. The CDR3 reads CAIRGTSGTDTQYF. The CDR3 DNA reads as TGTGCCATCAGGGGGACTAGCGGCACAGATACGCAGTATTTT.

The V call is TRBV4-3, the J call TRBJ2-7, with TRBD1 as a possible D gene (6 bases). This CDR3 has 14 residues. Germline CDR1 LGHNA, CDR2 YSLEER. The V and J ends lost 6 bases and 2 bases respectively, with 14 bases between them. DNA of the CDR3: TGCGCCAGCAGTCATCGAACAGGGACCTACGAGCAGTACTTC. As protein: CASSHRTGTYEQYF.

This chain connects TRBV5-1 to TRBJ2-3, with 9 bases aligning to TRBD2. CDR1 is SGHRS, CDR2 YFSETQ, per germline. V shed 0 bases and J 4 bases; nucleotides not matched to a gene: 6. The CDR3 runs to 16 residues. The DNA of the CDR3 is TGCGCCAGCAGCTTGGGGGGTAGCGGGAGCTCAGATACGCAGTATTTT. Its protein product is CASSLGGSGSSDTQYF. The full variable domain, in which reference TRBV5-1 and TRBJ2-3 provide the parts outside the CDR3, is KAGVTQTPRYLIKTRGQQVTLSCSPISGHRSVSWYQQTPGQGLQFLFEYFSETQRNKGNFPGRFSGRQFSNSRSEMNVSTLELGDSALYLCASSLGGSGSSDTQYFGPGTRLTVL.

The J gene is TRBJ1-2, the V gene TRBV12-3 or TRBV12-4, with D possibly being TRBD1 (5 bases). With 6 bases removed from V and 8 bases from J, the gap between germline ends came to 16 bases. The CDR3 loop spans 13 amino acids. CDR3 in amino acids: CASRAPGRGGYTF. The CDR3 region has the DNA TGTGCCAGCAGAGCCCCAGGGAGGGGAGGCTACACCTTC.

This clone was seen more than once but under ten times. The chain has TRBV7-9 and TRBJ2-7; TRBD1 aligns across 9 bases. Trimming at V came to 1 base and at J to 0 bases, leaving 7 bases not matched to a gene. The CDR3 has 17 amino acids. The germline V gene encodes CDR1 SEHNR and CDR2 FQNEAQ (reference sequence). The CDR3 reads CASSLGAGTGISYEQYF. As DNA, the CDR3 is TGTGCCAGCAGCTTAGGGGCCGGGACAGGGATCTCCTACGAGCAGTACTTC.

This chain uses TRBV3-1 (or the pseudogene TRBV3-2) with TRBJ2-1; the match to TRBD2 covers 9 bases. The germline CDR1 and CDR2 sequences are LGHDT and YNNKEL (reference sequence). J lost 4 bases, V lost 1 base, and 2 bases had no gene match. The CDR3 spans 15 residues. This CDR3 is CASSQGSGRYNEQFF. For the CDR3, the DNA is TGTGCCAGCAGCCAAGGAAGCGGGAGGTACAATGAGCAGTTCTTC.

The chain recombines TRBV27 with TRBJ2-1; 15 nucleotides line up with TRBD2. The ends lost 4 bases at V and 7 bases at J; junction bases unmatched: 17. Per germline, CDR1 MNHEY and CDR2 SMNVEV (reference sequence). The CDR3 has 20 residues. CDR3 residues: CASSSTRTSGRAGSRNEQFF. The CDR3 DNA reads TGTGCCAGCAGTTCTACCCGGACTAGCGGGAGGGCCGGGTCAAGGAATGAGCAGTTCTTC.

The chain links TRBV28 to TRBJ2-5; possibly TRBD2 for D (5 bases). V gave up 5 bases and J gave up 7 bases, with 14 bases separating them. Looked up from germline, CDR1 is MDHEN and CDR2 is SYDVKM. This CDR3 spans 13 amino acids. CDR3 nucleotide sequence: TGTGCCAGCAGTCCGGGGTCCAAGAGGACCCAGTACTTC. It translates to CASSPGSKRTQYF.

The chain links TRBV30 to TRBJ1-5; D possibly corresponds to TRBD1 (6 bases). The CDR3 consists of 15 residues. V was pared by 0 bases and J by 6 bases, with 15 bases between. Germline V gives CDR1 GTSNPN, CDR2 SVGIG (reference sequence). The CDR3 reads CAWSVGQRGSQPQHF. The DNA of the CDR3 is TGTGCCTGGAGTGTAGGACAGCGTGGGAGTCAGCCCCAGCATTTT.

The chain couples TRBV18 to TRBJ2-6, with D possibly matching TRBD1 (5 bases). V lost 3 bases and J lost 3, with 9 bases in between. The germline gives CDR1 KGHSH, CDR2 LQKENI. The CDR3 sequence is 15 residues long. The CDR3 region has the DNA TGTGCCAGCTCACCCAGGGCGGATGGGGCCAACGTCCTGACTTTC. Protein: CASSPRADGANVLTF.